This T cell receptor (beta chain) was recorded in a study of human T cells and chemical hapten exposure. About the study: Sensitizing treatment utilized 2% DPC over a 2 cm by 2 cm portion of upper inner arm skin. Patch tests applied 0.01% DPC to the upper back, read at 6 days. Study results and limitations: Sensitizing to DPC left TCRs with a frequency above 1 in 1000 unaltered.

Each CDR3 protein gets one entry after TCRdb re-called the RACE reads with MiXCR. This table has 300,000 to 450,000 distinct CDR3 sequences, about 5% appearing once. Time point defined: pre-sensitization, week 0. As for treatment: therapeutic diphenylcyclopropenone sensitization with weekly scalp DPC. People who gave samples had alopecia, were 18 to 70 years old, and were suitable for DPC. The V gene's germline CDR1 is LGHNA and CDR2 YSLEER. The CDR3 runs 14 residues. V was pared by 4 bases and J by 4 bases, with 3 bases of the junction left unmatched. This clonotype was counted a few times. Its target is not known.

This TCR came from a woman younger than 30 with alopecia areata. Some clones in this sample may be carry-over from other donors' samples. The starting material was whole blood, obtained in connection with sensitization to the hapten diphenylcyclopropenone (DPC). The genes are TRBV4-3 and TRBJ2-2, with 7 bases aligning to TRBD1. In DNA, the CDR3 is TGCGCCAGCAGCCGACAGGGTACCACCGGGGAGCTGTTTTTT. This encodes CASSRQGTTGELFF.